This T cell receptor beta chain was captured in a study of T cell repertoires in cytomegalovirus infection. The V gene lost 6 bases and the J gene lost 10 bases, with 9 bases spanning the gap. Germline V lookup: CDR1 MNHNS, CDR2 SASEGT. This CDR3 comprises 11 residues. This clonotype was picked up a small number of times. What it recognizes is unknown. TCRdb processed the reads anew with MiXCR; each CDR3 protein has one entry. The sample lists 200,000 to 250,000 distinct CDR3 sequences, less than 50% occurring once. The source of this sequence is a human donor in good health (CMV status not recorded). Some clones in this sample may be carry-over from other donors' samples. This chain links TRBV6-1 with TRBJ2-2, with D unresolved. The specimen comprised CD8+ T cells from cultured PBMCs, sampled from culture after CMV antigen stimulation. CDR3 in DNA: TGTGCCAGCAGCTATACGGAGGAGCTGTTTTTT. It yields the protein CASSYTEELFF.